Below, one T cell receptor (beta chain) is given with its context. One tube held mixed TRB-A and TRB-B primer pools for touch-down PCR. TCRdb re-analyzed the multiplex PCR reads; it lists each CDR3 protein once, without DNA. This table holds a few thousand distinct CDR3 sequences. This record belongs to a study of T cell clusters in autoimmune cytopenias. Some 39,000 genome equivalents of blood DNA were amplified for TRB. Per germline, CDR1 SEHNR and CDR2 FQNEAQ (reference sequence). The length of the CDR3 is 14 residues. This sample also appeared in a second study, on T cell repertoires in aging, cancer and after chemotherapy. That work adds: The repertoire data cannot show anything about immunological memory following chemotherapy.

Sequenced material: peripheral blood. This clonotype originated in a human donor in good health. The chain links TRBV7-9 to TRBJ1-6. The CDR3 protein is CASGGNGPASPLHF.